This is a list of T cell receptor beta chains from one sample in a study of blood T cell repertoires in COVID-19. Some clones are missing from TCRdb's copy, which holds only in-frame ones; the method was immunoSEQ multiplex PCR. Among 50,000 to 65,000 clones, around 93% were seen once, and the ten largest hold 2.5% to 3.5%. The sequencing sample was made of peripheral blood. The receptor source for this set is a man aged 45 to 65 with acute or convalescent COVID-19. Both conserved end residues are part of each CDR3. Not every row has a clone size; where given, it reads once, few, many or a size class.

abundance | v_gene | len | CDR3aa
NA | TRBV20-1 | 13 | CSASRSPGNEQFF
NA | TRBV9 | 17 | CASSVAPQLGTGEKLFF
NA | TRBV18 | 14 | CASSPRTRTDTQYF
NA | TRBV24-1 | 15 | CATSETGQGETEAFF
NA | TRBV5-1 | 13 | CASSYDREDGYTF
NA | TRBV3-1/TRBV3-2 | 14 | CASSQGKEGETQYF
NA | TRBV27 | 14 | CASSPTWEGYGYTF
NA | TRBV3-1/TRBV3-2 | 14 | CASSTRTSGDEQYF
once | TRBV2 | 15 | CASSSSRVGDNEQFF
once | TRBV30 | 13 | CACRLAGGREQYF
NA | TRBV14 | 17 | CASSPPRRGQRGTEAFF
NA | TRBV5-1 | 14 | CASSLQGGNQPQHF
NA | TRBV12-3/TRBV12-4 | 13 | CASSSGQIYGYTF
NA | TRBV4-2 | 16 | CASSQDLRRGAGELFF
NA | TRBV4-1 | 16 | CASSQDPDRDTTLAFF
NA | TRBV20-1 | 16 | CSASRQGAPQGQPQHF
NA | TRBV10-2 | 14 | CASSAWGRQETQYF
NA | TRBV29-1 | 13 | CSVEWREGYGYTF
NA | TRBV7-9 | 14 | CASSAVRGPDTQYF
NA | TRBV6-4 | 14 | CASSELAGIYEQFF
NA | TRBV4-1 | 17 | CASSQGLAGGIYNEQFF
NA | TRBV12-3/TRBV12-4 | 12 | CASSFRNTEAFF
NA | TRBV7-9 | 14 | CASRVAGDTGELFF
few | TRBV30 | 16 | CAWSFRGSSYNSPLHF
NA | TRBV19 | 14 | CASRGTVPNTEAFF
NA | TRBV12-3/TRBV12-4 | 13 | CASRPTGYYGYTF
NA | TRBV5-4 | 12 | CASSRGPYEQYF
NA | TRBV7-3 | 14 | CASSSGQPNTEAFF
NA | TRBV28 | 13 | CASSLVVDTEAFF
NA | TRBV6-1 | 13 | CASSDRVNTEAFF
NA | TRBV10-2 | 13 | CASSDMTAYGYTF
NA | TRBV7-9 | 17 | CASSYQPGTPDTDTQYF
NA | TRBV18 | 13 | CASSPVGTDTQYF
NA | TRBV6-6 | 15 | CASSRPTGARSPLHF
NA | TRBV24-1 | 13 | CATSEQGPGELFF
NA | TRBV3-1/TRBV3-2 | 14 | CASSQVAQTYEQYF
NA | TRBV11-3 | 18 | CASSLDFPGTGITYEQYF
NA | TRBV24-1 | 15 | CATSDNLQNPGGYTF
NA | TRBV5-4 | 16 | CASSDLLAGASYEQYF
once | TRBV4-2 | 13 | CASSQRARETQYF
NA | TRBV5-1 | 14 | CASSLEAGTDTQYF
NA | TRBV30 | 13 | CAWSVLVQETQYF
NA | TRBV24-1 | 17 | CATSDRRTARYQETQYF
NA | TRBV30 | 13 | CAWTKTVNSPLHF
NA | TRBV4-1 | 14 | CASSQANQGYEQYF
NA | TRBV11-2 | 14 | CASSSDRGRNTIYF
NA | TRBV6-1 | 15 | CASSERSLAYTEAFF
NA | TRBV19 | 16 | CASSHPGGIIPNEQFF
NA | TRBV2 | 13 | CASTRQGIYEQYF
NA | TRBV5-5 | 13 | CASSLEQGIEAFF